This is a list of T cell receptor beta chains from one sample in a study of early T cells in non-severe SARS-CoV-2 infection. TCRdb reanalysed the 5' RACE reads using MiXCR and keeps one entry per CDR3 protein. This repertoire shows about 50,000 distinct CDR3 sequences, approximately 6% found once; its top ten account for roughly 6.9%. Specimen: whole blood, collected at baseline. These receptor sequences come from an adult who was a healthcare worker with PCR-confirmed SARS-CoV-2 infection or an uninfected control (not recorded which). Both conserved end residues are part of each CDR3. The D gene is left open where the match is weak. The size of a clone is reported for some rows only, either as once, few or many, or as a class for expanded clones.

j_call v_call clone_size d_call cdr3_aa cdr3_nt
TRBJ1-1 TRBV7-9 many NA CASSLGGSHTEAFF TGTGCCAGCAGCTTAGGGGGCAGCCACACTGAAGCTTTCTTT
TRBJ2-7 TRBV28 few NA CASRLGGPYEQYF TGTGCCAGCAGACTTGGGGGGCCGTACGAGCAGTACTTC
TRBJ2-1 TRBV2 few TRBD2 CASRGLAVYNEQFF TGTGCCAGCAGGGGACTAGCGGTTTACAATGAGCAGTTCTTC
TRBJ2-1 TRBV19 NA NA CASSINGYNEQFF TGTGCCAGTAGTATAAATGGTTACAATGAGCAGTTCTTC
TRBJ2-1 TRBV20-1 NA TRBD2 CSAPEPLAGYYNEQFF TGCAGTGCTCCCGAACCCCTAGCGGGGTACTACAATGAGCAGTTCTTC
TRBJ2-5 TRBV28 few TRBD2 CASSPGTRKQETQYF TGTGCCAGCAGTCCCGGGACTAGGAAGCAAGAGACCCAGTACTTC
TRBJ2-5 TRBV24-1 many TRBD2 CATSEMTGTTNQETQYF TGTGCCACCAGTGAAATGACCGGGACTACAAACCAAGAGACCCAGTACTTC
TRBJ1-5 TRBV12-3/TRBV12-4 many NA CASSPAGNQPQHF TGTGCCAGCAGCCCCGCCGGCAATCAGCCCCAGCATTTT
TRBJ2-7 TRBV28 many NA CASSLMTGVSEQYF TGTGCCAGCAGTTTAATGACGGGGGTCTCCGAGCAGTACTTC
TRBJ2-7 TRBV3-1 NA NA CASSLSPSRNEQYF TGTGCCAGCAGCCTCTCACCGAGTAGAAACGAGCAGTACTTC
TRBJ2-1 TRBV5-1 NA NA CASSLTGYPFF TGCGCCAGCAGCTTGACTGGTTATCCGTTCTTC
TRBJ2-5 TRBV25-1 many NA CASSDPTGTGETQYF TGTGCCAGCAGTGACCCTACAGGGACTGGAGAGACCCAGTACTTC
TRBJ1-2 TRBV6-1 many TRBD1 CASSATTGRTNGYTF TGTGCCAGCAGTGCGACGACAGGGCGAACCAATGGCTACACCTTC
TRBJ2-6 TRBV24-1 many NA CATSGPAGANVLTF TGTGCCACCAGTGGCCCGGCCGGGGCCAACGTCCTGACTTTC
TRBJ2-1 TRBV7-3 many TRBD1 CASSRGLPGTGGGWDEQFF TGTGCCAGCAGCAGAGGCCTACCCGGGACAGGGGGCGGTTGGGATGAGCAGTTCTTC
TRBJ2-1 TRBV3-1 few NA CASSHSRAEEQFF TGTGCCAGCAGCCATTCTAGGGCCGAAGAGCAGTTCTTC
TRBJ2-7 TRBV11-3 few TRBD1 CASSLERTGGTYEQYF TGTGCCAGCAGCTTAGAGCGGACAGGGGGGACCTACGAGCAGTACTTC
TRBJ2-1 TRBV27 many NA CASSFLTTGFDPNEQFF TGTGCCAGCAGTTTCCTTACTACCGGGTTCGACCCCAATGAGCAGTTCTTC
TRBJ2-1 TRBV11-2 many TRBD2 CASSLSGLAGFVEQFF TGTGCCAGCAGCTTATCAGGACTAGCGGGATTTGTTGAGCAGTTCTTC
TRBJ1-6 TRBV11-2 many NA CASSLVGGYNSPLHF TGTGCCAGCAGCTTAGTTGGAGGGTATAATTCACCCCTCCACTTT
TRBJ2-7 TRBV20-1 NA NA CSARTRTYEQYF TGCAGTGCTAGAACCAGAACCTACGAGCAGTACTTC
TRBJ1-1 TRBV5-4 many NA CASSLDVGTEAFF TGTGCCAGCAGCTTGGATGTGGGCACTGAAGCTTTCTTT
TRBJ2-7 TRBV29-1 few NA CSVVDGRSYEQYF TGCAGCGTTGTTGACGGTCGCTCCTACGAGCAGTACTTC
TRBJ2-7 TRBV20-1 many TRBD2 CSAPVIAGGPYEQYF TGCAGTGCCCCCGTGATAGCGGGAGGGCCCTACGAGCAGTACTTC
TRBJ2-7 TRBV7-3 many NA CASSLGVGTYEQYF TGTGCCAGCAGCTTAGGCGTAGGGACCTACGAGCAGTACTTC
TRBJ2-7 TRBV11-2 few TRBD1 CASSPGTGSYEQYF TGTGCCAGCAGCCCCGGGACAGGATCCTACGAGCAGTACTTC
TRBJ2-7 TRBV10-2 NA NA CASSPLPGTSSYEQYF TGCGCCAGCAGTCCCCTGCCCGGGACCAGCTCCTACGAGCAGTACTTC
TRBJ1-3 TRBV6-2/TRBV6-3 many NA CAAARASENTIYF TGTGCGGCCGCGAGGGCTTCTGAAAACACCATATATTTT
TRBJ2-3 TRBV6-2/TRBV6-3 few NA CASSSGLVTDTQYF TGTGCCAGCAGTTCGGGACTCGTGACAGATACGCAGTATTTT
TRBJ2-5 TRBV7-9 many NA CASSQQETQYF TGTGCCAGCAGCCAACAAGAGACCCAGTACTTC
TRBJ2-3 TRBV11-1 few NA CASSSHPTDTQYF TGTGCCAGCAGCTCCCACCCCACAGATACGCAGTATTTT
TRBJ2-3 TRBV29-1 NA NA CSVRPDLAPGTDTQYF TGCAGCGTCCGGCCCGACCTCGCCCCTGGCACAGATACGCAGTATTTT
TRBJ2-1 TRBV7-8 few NA CASKRLATDNEQFF TGTGCCAGCAAACGGCTAGCTACAGACAATGAGCAGTTCTTC
TRBJ2-5 TRBV5-1 many NA CASSSSLGRRRETQYF TGCGCCAGCAGCTCTAGTTTGGGCCGGCGGAGGGAGACCCAGTACTTC
TRBJ2-1 TRBV24-1 NA NA CATSDSSTDSYNEQFF TGTGCCACCAGTGACTCTAGCACCGACTCCTACAATGAGCAGTTCTTC
TRBJ1-2 TRBV29-1 many NA CSVGLGGNYGYTF TGCAGCGTTGGGCTCGGCGGGAACTATGGCTACACCTTC
TRBJ1-1 TRBV29-1 many NA CSVPEEYPNTEAFF TGCAGCGTCCCTGAGGAGTACCCGAACACTGAAGCTTTCTTT
TRBJ2-2 TRBV7-2 many NA CASSLVSSTGELFF TGTGCCAGCAGCTTGGTTAGCAGCACCGGGGAGCTGTTTTTT
TRBJ2-2 TRBV7-8 many TRBD2 CASSPLASNTGELFF TGTGCCAGCAGCCCACTAGCGTCGAACACCGGGGAGCTGTTTTTT
TRBJ1-2 TRBV7-2 NA NA CASRGTHYGYTF TGTGCCAGCAGGGGGACCCACTATGGCTACACCTTC
TRBJ2-1 TRBV6-5 many TRBD2 CASSDSGGGLYNEQFF TGTGCCAGCAGTGATAGCGGGGGAGGGCTCTACAATGAGCAGTTCTTC
TRBJ2-2 TRBV3-1 many NA CASSQGQTTGELFF TGTGCCAGCAGCCAAGGACAGACCACCGGGGAGCTGTTTTTT
TRBJ2-2 TRBV19 many NA CASSMGPGTGELFF TGTGCCAGTAGTATGGGTCCAGGGACCGGGGAGCTGTTTTTT